A selection of T cell receptor beta chains follows, all from one sample in a study of blood T cells in healthy people across ages. TCRdb re-analysed the 5' RACE reads in MiXCR, keeping a single row per CDR3 protein. The table includes about 930,000 distinct CDR3 sequences, almost 30% detected once. The data also belong to a second study, concerning T cells of mothers and their children.

Material for sequencing was blood. The receptors shown here come from a woman in her forties in good health. CDR3s include the opening cysteine and the closing phenylalanine or tryptophan. D genes are given only for firm matches. Size is omitted from some rows. Given values are once, few, many or a class for expanded clones.

TRBJ2-7,TRBV20-1,NA,NA,CSARGSQDYEQYF,TGCAGTGCTAGAGGCAGCCAGGATTACGAGCAGTACTTC
TRBJ2-7,TRBV27,NA,many,CASSYQTGVVYEQYF,TGTGCCAGCAGTTATCAAACGGGGGTCGTCTACGAGCAGTACTTC
TRBJ2-3,TRBV27,TRBD2,NA,CASSHLRGGGPDTQYF,TGTGCCAGCAGTCATCTCCGGGGGGGCGGACCAGATACGCAGTATTTT
TRBJ1-4,TRBV6-1,NA,NA,CASTERSNEKLFF,TGTGCCAGTACTGAACGAAGTAATGAAAAACTGTTTTTT
TRBJ1-2,TRBV7-2,TRBD1,many,CASSPTGVGYTF,TGTGCCAGCAGCCCGACAGGGGTAGGCTACACCTTC
TRBJ2-1,TRBV4-2,NA,NA,CASSHQTLGAYNEQFF,TGTGCCAGCAGCCACCAAACGCTCGGGGCCTACAATGAGCAGTTCTTC
TRBJ2-6,TRBV12-3/TRBV12-4,TRBD1,NA,CASRPTGTGVSSGANVLTF,TGTGCCAGCAGACCCACCGGGACAGGGGTGAGCTCTGGGGCCAACGTCCTGACTTTC
TRBJ2-3,TRBV7-9,NA,NA,CASSTRTGGGRRDVTDTQYF,TGTGCCAGCAGCACACGGACTGGCGGGGGCCGGCGTGACGTCACAGATACGCAGTATTTT
TRBJ2-4,TRBV7-9,NA,NA,CASSFYRQALAKNIQYF,TGTGCCAGCAGCTTTTACCGTCAAGCCCTAGCCAAAAATATTCAGTACTTC
TRBJ2-2,TRBV7-9,TRBD1,NA,CASSSHDRGPGELFF,TGTGCCAGCAGCTCCCACGACAGGGGGCCAGGGGAGCTGTTTTTT
TRBJ2-3,TRBV5-6,NA,few,CASSFGGGSTDTQYF,TGTGCCAGCAGCTTTGGGGGCGGGAGCACAGATACGCAGTATTTT
TRBJ2-7,TRBV11-2,NA,few,CASSTNRDSYEQYF,TGTGCCAGCAGCACCAACAGGGACTCGTACGAGCAGTACTTC
TRBJ1-1,TRBV6-6,NA,few,CASRTPTEAFF,TGTGCCAGCAGGACCCCCACTGAAGCTTTCTTT
TRBJ2-7,TRBV18,NA,NA,CASSRLEAHEQYF,TGTGCCAGCTCCCGCCTCGAGGCCCACGAGCAGTACTTC
TRBJ1-1,TRBV5-1,TRBD1,few,CASRSTGMNTEAFF,TGCGCCAGCAGGTCGACAGGGATGAACACTGAAGCTTTCTTT
TRBJ1-2,TRBV7-9,NA,NA,CASSAQRESFGYTF,TGTGCCAGCAGCGCCCAACGGGAAAGCTTTGGCTACACCTTC
TRBJ1-2,TRBV18,TRBD1,NA,CASSPNGQGNYGYTF,TGTGCCAGCTCACCAAATGGACAGGGAAACTATGGCTACACCTTC
TRBJ1-1,TRBV27,NA,few,CASSQTQGRYTEAFF,TGTGCCAGCAGTCAAACCCAGGGGCGGTACACTGAAGCTTTCTTT
TRBJ2-4,TRBV7-6,NA,once,CASGPRTDVRNIQYF,TGTGCCAGCGGCCCCAGGACGGATGTCAGGAACATTCAGTACTTC
TRBJ2-1,TRBV7-6,NA,NA,CASSWGFLVDNEQFF,TGTGCCAGCAGCTGGGGATTTTTAGTGGACAATGAGCAGTTCTTC
TRBJ1-1,TRBV5-1,TRBD1,few,CASSVTVTGVMNTEAFF,TGCGCCAGCAGCGTCACCGTTACAGGGGTCATGAACACTGAAGCTTTCTTT
TRBJ2-7,TRBV20-1,NA,NA,CSARETTQYEQYF,TGCAGTGCTAGAGAAACAACGCAATACGAGCAGTACTTC
TRBJ1-6,TRBV7-9,TRBD1,few,CASNGQGAGRSPLHF,TGTGCCAGCAACGGACAGGGGGCAGGTCGGTCACCCCTCCACTTT
TRBJ2-1,TRBV2,TRBD1,few,CASSIDGQGNEQFF,TGTGCCAGCAGCATTGACGGACAGGGGAATGAGCAGTTCTTC
TRBJ1-6,TRBV4-1,NA,few,CASSQEGGWNSPLHF,TGCGCCAGCAGCCAGGAGGGGGGCTGGAATTCACCCCTCCACTTT
TRBJ1-2,TRBV27,NA,NA,CASSLSRSPGGYTF,TGTGCCAGCAGTTTATCCCGCAGCCCAGGGGGCTACACCTTC
TRBJ2-5,TRBV6-1,NA,many,CANSFLETQYF,TGTGCCAACAGTTTTCTAGAGACCCAGTACTTC